These 29 T cell receptor beta chains were all obtained from the same sample, sequenced in a study of CD8 T cells in Susac syndrome. cDNA came from 0.5 to 1 ug RNA primed by random hexamers. TCRdb re-called the immunoSEQ multiplex PCR reads through MiXCR, storing one row per CDR3 protein. The sample yields about 52,000 distinct CDR3 sequences, 93% seen once. Sequencing used CD8+ T cells from PBMCs. The receptors stem from a human donor with multiple sclerosis.

This chain links TRBV20-1 with TRBJ2-1; weak D call: TRBD2 (5 bases). The V and J ends lost 3 bases and 8 bases respectively, with 17 bases between them. The V gene's germline CDR1 is DFQATT and CDR2 SNEGSKA (reference sequence). The CDR3 length is 14 residues. CDR3 protein: CSARGTRGSDEQFF. CDR3 bases: TGCAGTGCTAGGGGAACCCGGGGAAGCGATGAGCAGTTCTTC.

The sample holds one count of this clonotype. The chain combines TRBV6-5 with TRBJ1-1, with 7 nucleotides matching TRBD1. The J segment lost 0 bases and the V segment lost 4 bases, leaving 2 bases of the junction unmatched. The germline CDR1 and CDR2 sequences are MNHEY and SVGAGI. The CDR3 has 14 amino acids. The CDR3 DNA follows: TGTGCCAGCAGTTTACAGGGGCTGAACACTGAAGCTTTCTTT. This sequence encodes CASSLQGLNTEAFF.

V gene TRBV20-1 combines with J gene TRBJ2-7, with TRBD2 matching over 11 bases. Germline trimming cut 4 bases from V and 7 bases from J; bases unmatched to any gene: 18. This CDR3 region has 17 residues. Germline V gene data show CDR1 as DFQATT and CDR2 as SNEGSKA (reference sequence). This chain's CDR3 is CSAILLAGGTKYVEQYF. Written as DNA, the CDR3 is TGCAGTGCTATCCTCCTAGCGGGGGGAACAAAGTACGTGGAGCAGTACTTC.

The chain uses TRBV7-2 and TRBJ1-1; D is uncertain. The CDR3 length is 14 residues. The germline V gene encodes CDR1 SGHTA and CDR2 FQGNSA. V was cut by 5 bases and J by 1 base, with 11 bases left in between. The CDR3 loop reads CASSAGQENTEAFF. The CDR3 DNA is TGTGCCAGCAGCGCGGGTCAGGAGAACACTGAAGCTTTCTTT.

V gene TRBV6-2 or TRBV6-3 combines with J gene TRBJ1-1; possibly TRBD1 for D (6 bases). Germline values: CDR1 MNHEY, CDR2 SVGEGT. Trimming removed 5 bases from V and 7 bases from J, with 23 bases in between. The CDR3 spans 16 residues. CDR3 in amino acids: CASSGGGGRTTDEAFF. The CDR3, as DNA: TGTGCCAGCAGTGGAGGCGGGGGGCGAACTACCGATGAAGCTTTCTTT.

The chain combines TRBV24-1 with TRBJ1-1, with a tentative D call TRBD1 (5 bases). This CDR3 region has 14 residues. Looked up from germline, CDR1 is KGHDR and CDR2 is SFDVKD. The V gene lost 7 bases and the J gene lost 4 bases, with 15 bases spanning the gap. The CDR3 is CATRPRGAFTEAFF. The CDR3 DNA follows: TGTGCCACCAGGCCGCGAGGGGCGTTCACTGAAGCTTTCTTT.

The chain links TRBV2 to TRBJ1-1; D possibly corresponds to TRBD1 (5 bases). The CDR3 length is 14 residues. The V gene lost 3 bases and the J gene lost 4 bases, with 12 bases spanning the gap. Per the germline V gene, CDR1 is SNHLY and CDR2 is FYNNEI. This chain's CDR3 is CASSEYRSSTEAFF. DNA of the CDR3: TGTGCCAGCAGTGAGTACAGGTCAAGCACTGAAGCTTTCTTT.

This clonotype came up a few times. The chain couples TRBV7-9 to TRBJ2-3, with 12 bases fitting TRBD2. V shed 5 bases, J shed 6 bases, and the junction held 9 bases outside the gene matches. Germline V gives CDR1 SEHNR, CDR2 FQNEAQ (reference sequence). The CDR3 has 16 residues. CDR3 region: CASSGRLAGATDTQYF. The CDR3 DNA sequence: TGTGCCAGCAGCGGGAGACTAGCGGGGGCCACGGATACGCAGTATTTT. Together with reference TRBV7-9 and TRBJ2-3, the CDR3 gives the full variable domain: DTGVSQNPRHKITKRGQNVTFRCDPISEHNRLYWYRQTLGQGPEFLTYFQNEAQLEKSRLLSDRFSAERPKGSFSTLEIQRTEQGDSAMYLCASSGRLAGATDTQYFGPGTRLTVL.

The rearrangement joins TRBV3-1 to TRBJ2-7; D ambiguous. Germline CDR1 LGHDT, CDR2 YNNKEL (reference sequence). This CDR3 is 14 amino acids long. V was clipped by 1 base and J by 4 bases, with 11 bases between them. CDR3 residues: CASSQVSLGYEQYF. CDR3 DNA: TGTGCCAGCAGCCAAGTTTCCCTCGGGTACGAGCAGTACTTC.

The gene calls are TRBV30 and TRBJ2-7, with D perhaps TRBD2 (6 bases). The CDR3 extends over 13 amino acids. Germline V gene lookup returns CDR1 GTSNPN and CDR2 SVGIG (reference sequence). Trimming took 0 bases from V and 7 from J, leaving 13 bases between them. The CDR3 coding sequence is TGTGCCTGGAGTGTAGCGGGCCCCGGAGAGCAGTACTTC. Residues: CAWSVAGPGEQYF.

The V call is TRBV20-1, the J call TRBJ2-5, with a tentative D call TRBD1 (6 bases). Deletions cut 3 bases from V and 2 bases from J, with 13 bases between. The CDR3 sequence is 14 residues long. The germline CDR1 and CDR2 sequences are DFQATT and SNEGSKA (reference sequence). CDR3 DNA: TGCAGTGCTAGTGACCGGGACACACAAGAGACCCAGTACTTC. This encodes CSASDRDTQETQYF.

A single count supports this clonotype. The CDR3 DNA is TGTGCCAGCAGCTTTCTAGCGGGGGGCAACAATGAGCAGTTCTTC. Translation: CASSFLAGGNNEQFF. The chain carries TRBV7-9 and TRBJ2-1; TRBD2 matches 11 bases. The CDR3 consists of 15 residues. V dropped 3 bases and J dropped 5; count of bases not matched to a gene: 3. Per germline, CDR1 SEHNR and CDR2 FQNEAQ (reference sequence).

The CDR3 sequence is CASSSPGQGNVYEQYF. CDR3 sequence (DNA): TGTGCCAGCAGCTCACCAGGACAGGGGAACGTCTACGAGCAGTACTTC. The J gene is TRBJ2-7, the V gene TRBV7-2; TRBD1 agrees at 9 bases. Trimming cost V 4 bases and J 3 bases; bases outside gene matches: 10. The CDR3 loop spans 16 amino acids. Germline V gene lookup returns CDR1 SGHTA and CDR2 FQGNSA.

This sequence joins TRBV7-8 and TRBJ2-3, with D perhaps TRBD2 (6 bases). This CDR3 is 16 amino acids long. Trimming left V 5 bases short and J 2 bases short, with 17 bases between. Per the germline V gene, CDR1 is SGHVS and CDR2 is FQNEAQ. The DNA for the CDR3 is TGTGCCAGCAGCCCACTGACTAGGACGGACACAGATACGCAGTATTTT. This translates into CASSPLTRTDTDTQYF.

The rearrangement links TRBV6-2 or TRBV6-3 to TRBJ1-1; 8 bases line up with TRBD1. Germline-derived CDR1 and CDR2 are MNHEY and SVGEGT. V trimming: 0 bases; J trimming: 1 base; junction bases outside the gene matches: 4. The CDR3 spans 16 residues. DNA of the CDR3: TGTGCCAGCAGTTACTCGACAGGGGCAGCGAACACTGAAGCTTTCTTT. This encodes CASSYSTGAANTEAFF.

This clonotype was recorded once. The V and J genes are TRBV12-3 or TRBV12-4 and TRBJ1-2, with 9 positions matching TRBD1. The junction had 6 bases not matched to a gene; V was cut back by 3 bases and J by 4 bases. The CDR3 runs to 15 residues. CDR3 bases: TGTGCCAGCAGTTTGACAGGGGGGAACGTCTATGGCTACACCTTC. Protein product: CASSLTGGNVYGYTF.

This sequence joins TRBV2 and TRBJ1-1, with D possibly being TRBD1 (6 bases). This CDR3 has 14 amino acids. Germline CDR1 is SNHLY and CDR2 is FYNNEI. V shed 5 bases and J shed 0 bases, with 10 bases lying between them. CDR3 in DNA: TGTGCCAGCAGTCCGACAGGTCTGAACACTGAAGCTTTCTTT. It specifies CASSPTGLNTEAFF.

The table lists this clonotype with a count of one. The chain carries TRBV24-1 and TRBJ2-5; D unresolved. Trimming pared 3 bases from V and 2 bases from J, leaving 9 bases between. CDR1 is KGHDR and CDR2 is SFDVKD in the germline V gene. The length of the CDR3 is 14 residues. The CDR3 DNA is TGTGCCACCAGTGATAGGACGGCTCAAGAGACCCAGTACTTC. It codes for CATSDRTAQETQYF.

The CDR3 reads CASSQVRGALGNTIYF. CDR3 bases: TGCGCCAGCAGCCAAGTAAGAGGTGCTTTGGGAAACACCATATATTTT. The V call is TRBV4-3, the J call TRBJ1-3, with D uncertain. This CDR3 has 16 residues. Germline assignment: CDR1 LGHNA and CDR2 YSLEER. V gave up 1 base and J gave up 4 bases, with 14 bases separating them.

The chain carries TRBV5-6 and TRBJ1-1; TRBD1 aligns across 9 bases. CDR3 length: 15 residues. Germline V gene data show CDR1 as SGHDT and CDR2 as YYEEEE. After removal of 3 bases from V and 4 bases from J, the junction contained 7 bases not matched to a gene. The CDR3 DNA sequence: TGTGCCAGCAGCTATGGGACAGGGTTGGGCACTGAAGCTTTCTTT. It specifies CASSYGTGLGTEAFF.

The genes are TRBV25-1 and TRBJ2-2; D tentatively fits TRBD1 or TRBD2 (5 bases each). The V gene lost 1 base and the J gene lost 4 bases, with 16 bases spanning the gap. Germline CDR1 is MGHDK and CDR2 is SYGVNS. There are 17 residues in the CDR3. CDR3 DNA: TGTGCCAGCAGTGAATTGCCCAGAGAGGGGTCCACCGGGGAGCTGTTTTTT. The encoded protein is CASSELPREGSTGELFF.

The chain carries TRBV27 and TRBJ1-1; no clear D. V was shortened by 7 bases and J by 4 bases, with 10 bases between the two germline ends. This CDR3 has 12 amino acids. Germline-derived CDR1 and CDR2 are MNHEY and SMNVEV (reference sequence). The CDR3 loop reads CASMGGGTEAFF. Here the CDR3 DNA reads TGTGCCAGCATGGGTGGAGGCACTGAAGCTTTCTTT.

The rearrangement joins TRBV30 to TRBJ2-7; perhaps TRBD1 as D (6 bases). V was pared by 1 base and J by 3 bases, with 13 bases between. Germline CDR1 is GTSNPN and CDR2 is SVGIG (reference sequence). This CDR3 has 14 residues. DNA for the CDR3: TGTGCCTGGAGTGCCGGGACACCAATCTACGAGCAGTACTTC. This codes for CAWSAGTPIYEQYF. The full variable domain, rest sourced from reference TRBV30 and TRBJ2-7, is SQTIHQWPATLVQPVGSPLSLECTVEGTSNPNLYWYRQAAGRGLQLLFYSVGIGQISSEVPQNLSASRPQDRQFILSSKKLLLSDSGFYLCAWSAGTPIYEQYFGPGTRLTVT.

J is TRBJ1-2 and V is TRBV30, with 7 positions matching TRBD1. The length of the CDR3 is 14 residues. V shed 3 bases and J 1 base; nucleotides not matched to a gene: 5. The V gene's germline CDR1 is GTSNPN and CDR2 SVGIG (reference sequence). In nucleotides, the CDR3 is TGTGCCTGGAGGCCAGGGGGTCTTAACTATGGCTACACCTTC. Amino acids: CAWRPGGLNYGYTF.

This chain connects TRBV6-5 to TRBJ2-1; D remains ambiguous. The germline V gene has CDR1 MNHEY and CDR2 SVGAGI. V lost 2 bases, J lost 0 bases, and 14 bases lay in between. CDR3 length: 17 residues. The CDR3 sequence is CASSYRGLSSSYNEQFF. CDR3 sequence (DNA): TGTGCCAGCAGTTACCGCGGCCTATCGAGCTCCTACAATGAGCAGTTCTTC.

This chain connects TRBV11-2 to TRBJ2-1; D is perhaps TRBD2 (7 bases). Germline CDR1 and CDR2: SGHAT and FQNNGV. V lost 5 bases and J 7 bases, leaving 21 bases between the germline ends. The CDR3 sequence is 16 residues long. The CDR3 region is CASSPGGGGSGNEQFF. In DNA form, the CDR3 reads TGTGCCAGCAGCCCCGGGGGCGGGGGCTCAGGGAATGAGCAGTTCTTC.

The rearrangement joins TRBV19 to TRBJ2-7, with D possibly matching TRBD2 (6 bases). Germline V gives CDR1 LNHDA, CDR2 SQIVND (reference sequence). There are 13 residues in the CDR3. V gave up 4 bases and J gave up 2 bases, with 9 bases separating them. CDR3 loop: CASSSGIPYEQYF. CDR3 in DNA: TGTGCCAGTAGTAGCGGGATTCCCTACGAGCAGTACTTC.

The genes are TRBV19 and TRBJ1-5; D gene ambiguous. Germline CDR1 reads LNHDA; CDR2 reads SQIVND (reference sequence). V shed 3 bases and J shed 3 bases, with 27 bases lying between them. The CDR3 sequence is 20 residues long. In nucleotides, the CDR3 is TGTGCCAGTAGTATTATGTTTCTGGGAGGTTCTACTACGTTCAATCAGCCCCAGCATTTT. It yields the protein CASSIMFLGGSTTFNQPQHF.

The chain has TRBV20-1 and TRBJ2-7; 7 bases align to TRBD2. CDR1 and CDR2 from the germline V gene are DFQATT and SNEGSKA (reference sequence). The V segment lost 8 bases and the J segment 5 bases; nucleotides outside the gene matches: 18. CDR3 length equals 15 residues. The CDR3 loop is CSLRGAQRDLNEQYF. CDR3 in DNA: TGCAGTCTTCGCGGGGCCCAGCGGGACCTCAACGAGCAGTACTTC.